The TCR beta chain described here comes from a study of cytomegalovirus exposure and HLA in healthy donors. CDR3 length: 15 amino acids. V lost 4 bases and J lost 2, with 13 bases in between. CDR1 is SGHRS and CDR2 is YFSETQ in the germline V gene. As for this clone: Antigen: not known.

Study results and limitations: Previously analyzed data showed that most TCR beta V segments were productive at a frequency of about 87% or about 30%. Among immune exposure information, only CMV serostatus was available. Follow-up analysis later connected one missense variant in DCLRE1C with trimming of TCR beta V- and J-genes. Sequencing depth across donors, presence/absence analyses assumed, was roughly uniform.

13 Jbeta primers and 60 Vbeta primers were used for the PCR. Assay: immunoSEQ multiplex PCR; the TCRdb copy retains only in-frame clones and omits some. Here the sample spans 200,000 to 250,000 clones, less than 80% being singletons. This TCR was recovered from a girl under 10 years old in good health and CMV-seronegative. Sequencing was performed on PBMCs. The chain links TRBV5-1 to TRBJ1-3, with D possibly TRBD1 on 5 matching bases. The CDR3 DNA reads TGCGCCAGCAGCGAGGGGCGGGGGACTGGAAACACCATATATTTT. Encoded protein: CASSEGRGTGNTIYF. Based on the CDR3 plus reference TRBV5-1 and TRBJ1-3, the full variable domain is KAGVTQTPRYLIKTRGQQVTLSCSPISGHRSVSWYQQTPGQGLQFLFEYFSETQRNKGNFPGRFSGRQFSNSRSEMNVSTLELGDSALYLCASSEGRGTGNTIYFGEGSWLTVV.